The next 8 T cell receptor beta chains were all read from a single sample in a study of identical twins' blood T cells. Each CDR3 protein gets one entry after TCRdb re-called the 5' RACE reads with MiXCR. The repertoire consists of 300,000 to 400,000 distinct CDR3 sequences, with under 30% occurring once and the leading ten covering more than 5.5%. The sample taken for sequencing was PBMCs. The receptors originated from a woman aged 18 to 55 in good health.

The genes are TRBV7-9 and TRBJ1-5; possibly TRBD1 for D (5 bases). The V gene's germline CDR1 is SEHNR and CDR2 FQNEAQ (reference sequence). The CDR3 sequence is 12 residues long. The ends were cut back, 5 bases at V and 9 bases at J, with 11 bases in the middle. This CDR3 is CASSPSRGPQHF. The CDR3 bases are TGTGCCAGCAGCCCCTCGAGGGGGCCCCAGCATTTT.

The rearrangement links TRBV28 to TRBJ1-4; no clear D. V dropped 6 bases and J dropped 4 bases, with 6 bases sitting between them. Germline values: CDR1 MDHEN, CDR2 SYDVKM. CDR3 size: 12 residues. CDR3 sequence reads: CASSPINEKLFF. CDR3 bases: TGTGCCAGCAGCCCAATTAATGAAAAACTGTTTTTT.

Concerning this clonotype: A much larger clonotype is one base distant, so this may be a read error. This sequence joins TRBV20-1 and TRBJ1-1; D ambiguous. Per germline, CDR1 DFQATT and CDR2 SNEGSKA (reference sequence). The CDR3 is made up of 14 amino acids. Trimming took 4 bases from V and 1 from J, leaving 13 bases between them. DNA of the CDR3: TGCAGTGCTATAGGGAGTGGCCCGAACACTGAAGCTTTCTTT. It codes for CSAIGSGPNTEAFF.

This clonotype was counted ten times or more. The chain has TRBV7-9 and TRBJ2-5; TRBD2 matches at 10 bases. This CDR3 is 19 amino acids long. Trimming took 5 bases from V and 2 from J; bases not matched to a gene: 17. Germline V gene sequence: CDR1 SEHNR, CDR2 FQNEAQ (reference sequence). The DNA for the CDR3 is TGTGCCAGCAGCACCCCTTGGGTAGCGGGGGGAAACCTTCAAGAGACCCAGTACTTC. This codes for CASSTPWVAGGNLQETQYF.

V usage is TRBV6-6 and J usage is TRBJ1-1, with TRBD1 as a possible D gene (6 bases). This CDR3 has 17 amino acids. Between the trimmed V and J ends, which lost 7 bases and 0 bases, there was a span of 21 bases. Germline loops: CDR1 MNHNY, CDR2 SVGAGI (reference sequence). This CDR3 is CASNRDRRRGLNTEAFF. The CDR3 DNA sequence: TGTGCCAGCAACAGAGATAGGAGAAGGGGGTTGAACACTGAAGCTTTCTTT.

The CDR3: CASSQGLNSPLHF. As DNA, the CDR3 is TGTGCCAGCAGCCAAGGACTCAACTCACCCCTCCACTTT. The V and J genes are TRBV3-1 and TRBJ1-6, with D hard to call. This CDR3 spans 13 amino acids. CDR1 is LGHDT and CDR2 is YNNKEL in the germline V gene (reference sequence). Trimming cost V 1 base and J 10 bases, with 8 bases left between them.

This clonotype was seen a handful of times. The V and J genes are TRBV5-6 and TRBJ1-1; D perhaps matches TRBD1 (5 bases). CDR1 and CDR2 (germline): SGHDT, YYEEEE. The CDR3 is 15 residues long. The germline V and J ends were trimmed by 0 bases and 4 bases, with 13 bases remaining between them. Here the CDR3 DNA reads TGTGCCAGCAGCTTGGCAATGGGGGGTGGCACTGAAGCTTTCTTT. Protein: CASSLAMGGGTEAFF.

The chain combines TRBV20-1 with TRBJ2-1; D is unclear. Germline V gene sequence: CDR1 DFQATT, CDR2 SNEGSKA (reference sequence). Trimming removed 6 bases at V and 5 bases at J, with 8 bases between. The CDR3 is made up of 11 amino acids. The CDR3 loop is CSAIRDNEQFF. DNA of the CDR3: TGCAGTGCCATAAGAGACAATGAGCAGTTCTTC.